Listed below are T cell receptor beta chains from one sample, sequenced in a study of blood T cell repertoires in COVID-19. Sequencing was performed with immunoSEQ multiplex PCR; in TCRdb, only in-frame clones are kept and a portion is missing. Here the sample spans 55,000 or so clones, roughly 80% being singletons. Input material: peripheral blood. Every receptor here comes from a human donor in a cohort sampled during active or convalescent COVID-19. CDR3s include the opening cysteine and the closing phenylalanine or tryptophan. The D gene is left open where the match is weak.

TRBJ2-7,TRBD1,TRBV6-5,CASRPTAGTGAQYF
TRBJ1-6,TRBD1,TRBV19,CASSTAGTANSPLHF
TRBJ1-2,NA,TRBV4-3,CASSPPRGYGYTF
TRBJ2-2,TRBD1,TRBV7-9,CASRRRTGNTGELFF
TRBJ2-1,TRBD2,TRBV24-1,CATSEGTSGRGGSYNEQFF
TRBJ2-7,TRBD2,TRBV7-2,CASSLGSGEPTYEQYF
TRBJ1-5,NA,TRBV27,CASSLVGRGQPQHF
TRBJ1-3,NA,TRBV6-1,CASSEVESFSGNTIYF
TRBJ1-6,NA,TRBV19,CASTSGTYNSPLHF
TRBJ1-3,TRBD1,TRBV5-5,CASSLWGGQGSSGNTIYF
TRBJ1-1,NA,TRBV2,CASVKGREGNTEAFF
TRBJ1-1,NA,TRBV25-1,CASSEIGGVGDTEAFF
TRBJ2-3,TRBD2,TRBV5-6,CASSHSGGPGDTQYF
TRBJ1-5,TRBD1,TRBV6-1,CASSEPPTGEQPQHF
TRBJ1-1,NA,TRBV7-2,CASSLELRNTEAFF
TRBJ2-1,NA,TRBV9,CASSPRGGNHNEQFF
TRBJ1-1,NA,TRBV5-5,CASSFSQITEAFF
TRBJ2-7,NA,TRBV7-2,CASSLAQGRSEQYF
TRBJ1-1,NA,TRBV18,CASSPPVLPEAFF
TRBJ2-2,NA,TRBV30,CAWSSTGTGELFF
TRBJ2-2,NA,TRBV4-2,CASSQGDTDTGELFF
TRBJ1-1,TRBD1,TRBV7-9,CASSPVGTGGTNTEAFF
TRBJ2-3,TRBD2,TRBV4-1,CASSHPSQRGGINTQYF
TRBJ2-5,TRBD1,TRBV14,CASSQDDRVVSGETQYF
TRBJ1-2,NA,TRBV4-1,CASSQVGQSGYTF
TRBJ1-5,NA,TRBV15,CATSREGHLRDSEDQPQHF
TRBJ1-2,NA,TRBV6-5,CASLDPGHTLYGYTF
TRBJ2-5,TRBD1,TRBV2,CASRIRGQGGETQYF
TRBJ2-1,NA,TRBV9,CASSVGRGSSYNEQFF
TRBJ1-2,NA,TRBV7-9,CASSFGSNYGYTF
TRBJ2-3,TRBD2,TRBV4-3,CASSQDGLAGGPRTDTQYF
TRBJ2-7,TRBD2,TRBV2,CASMAGGYEQYF
TRBJ2-3,TRBD2,TRBV9,CASSPTSGGQWGTDTQYF
TRBJ2-3,TRBD2,TRBV6-6,CASTAGGLVDTQYF
TRBJ1-3,NA,TRBV6-2/TRBV6-3,CASSYLSQRTLSGNTIYF
TRBJ1-1,NA,TRBV5-1,CASSWGGGSAAEAFF
TRBJ1-6,NA,TRBV28,CASSLPRTGLHSPLHF
TRBJ1-4,NA,TRBV7-2,CASSLVTATNEKLFF
TRBJ2-7,TRBD1,TRBV6-5,CASSYRDRIVEQYF
TRBJ1-2,NA,TRBV29-1,CSVEARYGYTF
TRBJ2-3,TRBD2,TRBV10-3,CATRNGGVTDTQYF
TRBJ1-2,NA,TRBV20-1,CSVADSYGYTF
TRBJ1-1,NA,TRBV7-6,CASSWGLGTEAFF
TRBJ1-2,NA,TRBV6-5,CASSYRGRGSYGYTF
TRBJ2-1,TRBD1,TRBV11-1,CASSFRRQGAYNEQFF
TRBJ2-3,NA,TRBV7-2,CASSSTSTDTQYF
TRBJ2-1,NA,TRBV7-9,CASSLARREQFF
TRBJ2-4,NA,TRBV6-2/TRBV6-3,CASSYSRGAKNIQYF
TRBJ1-1,NA,TRBV27,CASSITGGLGEAFF
TRBJ2-7,TRBD2,TRBV5-6,CASSLVPTQAGEYF
TRBJ1-2,NA,TRBV19,CASGGYGYTF
TRBJ1-1,NA,TRBV5-1,CASSLGGMNTEAFF
TRBJ2-2,TRBD2,TRBV25-1,CASSEGRGDTGELFF
TRBJ1-6,NA,TRBV6-5,CASRSSAGDNSPLHF
TRBJ2-2,TRBD1,TRBV5-1,CASSWDRLRGELFF
TRBJ2-7,TRBD1,TRBV19,CASSIVTGQVYEQYF
TRBJ1-1,NA,TRBV14,CASSLQQGNTEAFF